This record looks at one T cell receptor beta chain sequence and its context. Method: immunoSEQ multiplex PCR; TCRdb's copy keeps in-frame clones and lacks some. The sample lists under 95,000 clones, about 83% seen once, with around a tenth in the top ten. Germline V lookup: CDR1 KGHSH, CDR2 LQKENI. The CDR3 extends over 17 amino acids. V trimming: 1 base; J trimming: 0 bases; junction bases outside the gene matches: 6. The sample's time point: pretreatment peripheral blood. The entry originates in a study of PD-L1 blockade in urothelial cancer. The sequence derives from a woman aged 70 to 79 with urothelial cancer. The chain recombines TRBV18 with TRBJ1-3; TRBD1 agrees at 7 bases. The sample here was PBMCs, taken around atezolizumab (anti-PD-L1) treatment. Here the CDR3 DNA reads TGTGCCAGCTCACCACGCTCGGGACAGAACTCTGGAAACACCATATATTTT. It encodes CASSPRSGQNSGNTIYF. The complete variable domain, with remaining parts taken from reference TRBV18 and TRBJ1-3, reads NAGVMQNPRHLVRRRGQEARLRCSPMKGHSHVYWYRQLPEEGLKFMVYLQKENIIDESGMPKERFSAEFPKEGPSILRIQQVVRGDSAAYFCASSPRSGQNSGNTIYFGEGSWLTVV.